One T cell receptor (beta chain) is described in this entry. The antigen is not known. In TCRdb, the 5' RACE reads were re-called with MiXCR into one record per CDR3 protein. The sample yields about 97,000 distinct CDR3 sequences, more than 9.5% seen once. The J segment lost 10 bases and the V segment lost 6 bases, leaving 8 bases of the junction unmatched. The V gene's germline CDR1 is MNHEY and CDR2 SVGAGI. The CDR3 extends over 13 amino acids. The data are from a study of early T cells in non-severe SARS-CoV-2 infection. Regarding the study as a whole: The study's VDJdb matching favored anti-spike CD8 responses and missed private and CD4 specificities.

The chain recombines TRBV6-5 with TRBJ2-1; 8 nucleotides align to TRBD2. The sequences come from whole blood, collected at baseline. The sequence came from an adult who was a healthcare worker with PCR-confirmed SARS-CoV-2 infection or an uninfected control (not recorded which). The CDR3 DNA follows: TGTGCCAGCAGCAAGGGACTAGTCACCGAGCAGTTCTTC. Translated: CASSKGLVTEQFF.